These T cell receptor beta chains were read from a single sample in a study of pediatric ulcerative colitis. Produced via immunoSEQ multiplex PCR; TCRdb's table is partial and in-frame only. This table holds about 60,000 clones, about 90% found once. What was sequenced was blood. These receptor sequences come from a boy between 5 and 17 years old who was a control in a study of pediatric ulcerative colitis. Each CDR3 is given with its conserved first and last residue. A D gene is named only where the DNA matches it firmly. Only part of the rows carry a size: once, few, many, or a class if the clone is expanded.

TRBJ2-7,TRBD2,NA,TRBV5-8,CASSATVAGSYEQYF,TGTGCCAGCAGCGCGACTGTAGCGGGGTCCTACGAGCAGTACTTC
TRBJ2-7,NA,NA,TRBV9,CASSARWGRAYEQYF,TGTGCCAGCAGCGCCCGGTGGGGACGAGCCTACGAGCAGTACTTC
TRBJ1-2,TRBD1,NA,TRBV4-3,CASSQVEGAGGYTF,TGCGCCAGCAGCCAAGTAGAGGGGGCGGGAGGCTACACCTTC
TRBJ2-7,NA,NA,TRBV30,CAWSPGGPYEQYF,TGTGCCTGGAGCCCCGGGGGCCCCTACGAGCAGTACTTC
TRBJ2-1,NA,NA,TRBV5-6,CASSRETSGNEQFF,TGTGCCAGCAGCCGGGAAACCAGCGGGAATGAGCAGTTCTTC
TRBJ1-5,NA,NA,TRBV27,CASSLRSNQPQHF,TGTGCCAGCAGTTTACGTAGCAATCAGCCCCAGCATTTT
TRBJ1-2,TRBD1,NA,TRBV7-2,CASSLGQGYGYTF,TGTGCCAGCAGCTTAGGACAGGGCTATGGCTACACCTTC
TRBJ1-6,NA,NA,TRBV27,CASSLDSLALHF,TGTGCCAGCAGTTTAGACAGTCTAGCCCTCCACTTT
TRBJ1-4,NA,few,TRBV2,CASTTESLLFF,TGTGCCAGCACCACCGAATCACTACTGTTTTTT
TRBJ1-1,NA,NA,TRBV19,CASSIESAVTNTEAFF,TGTGCCAGTAGTATAGAATCAGCGGTCACTAACACTGAAGCTTTCTTT
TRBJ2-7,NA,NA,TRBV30,CAGTRGIYEQYF,TGTGCGGGGACCAGGGGAATATACGAGCAGTACTTC
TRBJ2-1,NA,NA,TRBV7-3,CASSLTPGSDYNEQFF,TGTGCCAGCAGCTTAACCCCCGGGTCCGACTACAATGAGCAGTTCTTC
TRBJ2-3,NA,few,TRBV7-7,CASSLAQGDTQYF,TGTGCTAGCAGCTTAGCCCAGGGAGATACGCAGTATTTT
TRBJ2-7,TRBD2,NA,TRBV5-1,CASSGAGLLEQYF,TGCGCCAGCAGCGGAGCGGGACTTCTCGAGCAGTACTTC
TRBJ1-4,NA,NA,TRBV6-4,CASSDSVAGIEPNEKLFF,TGTGCCAGCAGTGACTCGGTGGCAGGAATAGAACCTAATGAAAAACTGTTTTTT
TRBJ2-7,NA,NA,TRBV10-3,CAIRMDGPYEQYF,TGTGCCATCAGAATGGACGGGCCCTACGAGCAGTACTTC
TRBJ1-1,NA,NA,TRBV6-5,CASTTGNGNTEAFF,TGTGCCAGCACCACAGGCAATGGGAACACTGAAGCTTTCTTT
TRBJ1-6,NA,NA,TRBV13,CASSPRTLVGSPLHF,TGTGCCAGCAGCCCTAGGACATTAGTAGGTTCACCCCTCCACTTT
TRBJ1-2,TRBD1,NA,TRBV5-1,CASSLSTGGYYGYTF,TGCGCCAGCAGCTTATCAACAGGGGGCTACTATGGCTACACCTTC
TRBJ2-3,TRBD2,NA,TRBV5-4,CASSLGLAGDTQYF,TGTGCCAGCAGCTTGGGCCTAGCGGGAGATACGCAGTATTTT
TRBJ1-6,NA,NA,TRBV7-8,CASSQGAGVNSPLHF,TGTGCCAGCAGCCAAGGGGCAGGAGTAAATTCACCCCTCCACTTT
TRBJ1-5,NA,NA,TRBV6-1,CASSDFGNQPQHF,TGTGCCAGCAGTGATTTTGGGAATCAGCCCCAGCATTTT
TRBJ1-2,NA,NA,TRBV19,CASSKIQGNYGYTF,TGTGCCAGTAGTAAAATACAGGGTAACTATGGCTACACCTTC
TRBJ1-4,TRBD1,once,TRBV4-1,CASSRTGTGAEKLFF,TGCGCCAGCAGCCGAACCGGGACAGGAGCCGAAAAACTGTTTTTT
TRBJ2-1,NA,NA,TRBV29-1,CSVEQGQGNDEQFF,TGCAGCGTTGAGCAAGGGCAGGGGAACGATGAGCAGTTCTTC
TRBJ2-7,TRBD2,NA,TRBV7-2,CASSLGLAGVSYEQYF,TGTGCCAGCAGCTTAGGTCTAGCGGGGGTTTCCTACGAGCAGTACTTC
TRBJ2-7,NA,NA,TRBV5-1,CASSIGTYPSVLPYEQYF,TGCGCCAGCAGCATCGGGACGTACCCGAGCGTTCTTCCCTACGAGCAGTACTTC
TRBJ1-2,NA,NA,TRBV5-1,CASSPPGYYGYTF,TGCGCCAGCAGCCCTCCGGGATACTATGGCTACACCTTC
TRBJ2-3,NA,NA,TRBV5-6,CASSFDQDTQYF,TGTGCCAGCAGCTTCGATCAAGATACGCAGTATTTT
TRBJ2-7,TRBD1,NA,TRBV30,CAWSVRRDRVASYEQYF,TGTGCCTGGAGTGTAAGGCGGGACAGGGTGGCCTCCTACGAGCAGTACTTC
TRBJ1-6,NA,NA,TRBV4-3,CASSPLNGGSSYNSPLHF,TGCGCCAGCAGCCCACTGAATGGGGGGAGCTCCTATAATTCACCCCTCCACTTT
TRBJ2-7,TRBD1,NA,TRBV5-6,CASTPGQGPYEQYF,TGTGCCAGCACCCCGGGACAGGGACCCTACGAGCAGTACTTC
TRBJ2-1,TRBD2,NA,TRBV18,CASSPYVEELAGGSEQFF,TGTGCCAGCTCACCTTACGTCGAGGAACTAGCGGGGGGGAGCGAGCAGTTCTTC
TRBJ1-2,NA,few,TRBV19,CASSIQLNYGYTF,TGTGCCAGTAGTATCCAGCTAAACTATGGCTACACCTTC
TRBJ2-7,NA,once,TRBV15,CATSRGGVDQLYEQYF,TGTGCCACCAGCAGAGGTGGAGTTGATCAACTCTACGAGCAGTACTTC
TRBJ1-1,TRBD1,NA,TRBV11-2,CASSYRGQDTEAFF,TGTGCCAGCAGCTACAGGGGGCAGGACACTGAAGCTTTCTTT
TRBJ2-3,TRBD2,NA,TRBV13,CASSSLLAESNTDTQYF,TGTGCCAGCAGCTCACTACTAGCGGAAAGTAACACAGATACGCAGTATTTT
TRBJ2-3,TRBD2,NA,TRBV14,CASSQELAGGHKTYTDTQYF,TGTGCCAGCAGCCAAGAACTAGCGGGGGGACACAAAACTTACACAGATACGCAGTATTTT
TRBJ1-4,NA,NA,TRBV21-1,CASSKGTGTERNEKLFF,TGTGCCAGCAGCAAAGGCACAGGGACAGAGCGGAATGAAAAACTGTTTTTT
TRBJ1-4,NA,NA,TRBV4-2,CASSRYGEQVEATNEKLFF,TGTGCCAGCAGCCGATACGGGGAGCAAGTAGAGGCAACTAATGAAAAACTGTTTTTT
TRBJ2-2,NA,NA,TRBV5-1,CASSLLLRTGELFF,TGCGCCAGCAGCTTGCTGTTACGCACCGGGGAGCTGTTTTTT
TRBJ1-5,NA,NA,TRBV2,CASSVRGHQPQHF,TGTGCCAGCAGTGTTCGGGGCCATCAGCCCCAGCATTTT
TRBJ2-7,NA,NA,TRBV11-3,CASSLQGRNEQYF,TGTGCCAGCAGTCTACAGGGGAGGAACGAGCAGTACTTC
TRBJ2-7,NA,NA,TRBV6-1,CASSDSGWKWIDYEQYF,TGTGCCAGCAGTGATTCAGGGTGGAAGTGGATTGACTACGAGCAGTACTTC